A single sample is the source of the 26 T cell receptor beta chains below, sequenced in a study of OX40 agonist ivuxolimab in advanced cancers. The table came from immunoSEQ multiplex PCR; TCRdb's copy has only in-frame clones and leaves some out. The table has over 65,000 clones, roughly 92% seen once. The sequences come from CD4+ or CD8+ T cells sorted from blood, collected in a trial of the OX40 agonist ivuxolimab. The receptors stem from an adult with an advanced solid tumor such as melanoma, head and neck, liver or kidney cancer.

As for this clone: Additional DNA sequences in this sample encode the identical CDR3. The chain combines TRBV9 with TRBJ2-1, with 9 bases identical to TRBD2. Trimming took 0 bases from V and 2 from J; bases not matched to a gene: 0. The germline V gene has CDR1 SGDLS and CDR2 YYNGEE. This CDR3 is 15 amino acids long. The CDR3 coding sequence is TGTGCCAGCAGCGTAGGCGGGGGGGCCTACAATGAGCAGTTCTTC. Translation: CASSVGGGAYNEQFF.

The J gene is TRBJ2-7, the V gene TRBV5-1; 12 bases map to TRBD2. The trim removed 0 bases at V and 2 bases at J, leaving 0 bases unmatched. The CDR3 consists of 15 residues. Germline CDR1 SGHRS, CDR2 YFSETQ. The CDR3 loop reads CASSLASGGAYEQYF. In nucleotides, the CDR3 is TGCGCCAGCAGCTTGGCTAGCGGGGGGGCCTACGAGCAGTACTTC.

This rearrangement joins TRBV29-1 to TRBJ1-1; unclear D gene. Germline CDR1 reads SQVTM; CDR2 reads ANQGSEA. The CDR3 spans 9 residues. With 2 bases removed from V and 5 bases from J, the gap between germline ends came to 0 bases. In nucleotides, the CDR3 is TGCAGCGTTGAAACTGAAGCTTTCTTT. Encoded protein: CSVETEAFF.

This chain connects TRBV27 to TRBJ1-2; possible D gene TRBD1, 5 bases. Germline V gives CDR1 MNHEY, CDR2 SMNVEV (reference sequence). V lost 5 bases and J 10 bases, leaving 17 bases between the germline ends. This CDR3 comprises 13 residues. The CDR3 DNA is TGTGCCAGCAGTACCCTCGGACATCACGACTACACCTTC. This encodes CASSTLGHHDYTF.

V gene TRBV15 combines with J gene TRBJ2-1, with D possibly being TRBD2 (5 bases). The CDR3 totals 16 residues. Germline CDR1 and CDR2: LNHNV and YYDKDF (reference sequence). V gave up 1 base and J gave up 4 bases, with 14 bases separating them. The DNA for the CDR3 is TGTGCCACCAGCAGAGTAACGGGATATGGGTACAATGAGCAGTTCTTC. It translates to CATSRVTGYGYNEQFF.

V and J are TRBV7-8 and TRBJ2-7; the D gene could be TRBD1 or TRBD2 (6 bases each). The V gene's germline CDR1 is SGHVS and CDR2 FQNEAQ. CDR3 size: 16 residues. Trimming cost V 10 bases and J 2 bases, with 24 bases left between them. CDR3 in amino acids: CATLRILRGDPYEQYF. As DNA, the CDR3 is TGTGCCACCCTTCGGATTTTAAGGGGGGATCCCTACGAGCAGTACTTC.

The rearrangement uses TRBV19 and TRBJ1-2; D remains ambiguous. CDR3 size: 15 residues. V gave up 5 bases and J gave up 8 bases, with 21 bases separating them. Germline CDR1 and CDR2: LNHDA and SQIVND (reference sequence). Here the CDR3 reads CASSSRHEEVEGYTF. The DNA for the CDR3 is TGTGCCAGTAGTTCCCGACATGAGGAGGTAGAGGGCTACACCTTC.

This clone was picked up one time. Here the CDR3 reads CASSSDPGGRETQYF. The DNA of the CDR3 is TGTGCCAGCAGCTCAGACCCGGGGGGCCGGGAGACCCAGTACTTC. V usage is TRBV7-8 and J usage is TRBJ2-5, with D possibly matching TRBD2 (7 bases). The CDR3 runs to 15 residues. Trimming left V 4 bases short and J 5 bases short, with 17 bases between. The V gene's germline CDR1 is SGHVS and CDR2 FQNEAQ.

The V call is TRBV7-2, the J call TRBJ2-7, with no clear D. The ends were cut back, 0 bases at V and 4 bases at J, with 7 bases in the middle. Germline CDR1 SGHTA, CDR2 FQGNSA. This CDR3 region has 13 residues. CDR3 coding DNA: TGTGCCAGCAGCTTAGCAGTTACGTACGAGCAGTACTTC. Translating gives CASSLAVTYEQYF. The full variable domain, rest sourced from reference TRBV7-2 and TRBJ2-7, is GAGVSQSPSNKVTEKGKDVELRCDPISGHTALYWYRQSLGQGLEFLIYFQGNSAPDKSGLPSDRFSAERTGGSVSTLTIQRTQQEDSAVYLCASSLAVTYEQYFGPGTRLTVT.

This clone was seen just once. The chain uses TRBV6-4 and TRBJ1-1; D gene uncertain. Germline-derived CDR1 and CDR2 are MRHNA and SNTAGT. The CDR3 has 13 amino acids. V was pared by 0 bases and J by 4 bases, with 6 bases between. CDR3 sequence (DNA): TGTGCCAGCAGTGACTCATGGGGCACTGAAGCTTTCTTT. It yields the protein CASSDSWGTEAFF.

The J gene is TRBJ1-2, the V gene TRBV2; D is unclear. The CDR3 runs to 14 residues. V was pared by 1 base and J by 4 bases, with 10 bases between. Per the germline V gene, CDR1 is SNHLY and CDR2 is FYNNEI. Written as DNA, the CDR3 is TGTGCCAGCAGTGAAGTATTCGGGAGCTATGGCTACACCTTC. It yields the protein CASSEVFGSYGYTF.

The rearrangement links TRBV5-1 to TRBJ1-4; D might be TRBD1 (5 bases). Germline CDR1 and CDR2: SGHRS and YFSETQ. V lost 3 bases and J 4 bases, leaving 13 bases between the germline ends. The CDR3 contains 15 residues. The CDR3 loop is CASSSDLGDNEKLFF. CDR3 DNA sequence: TGCGCCAGCAGCTCCGACTTGGGGGATAATGAAAAACTGTTTTTT.

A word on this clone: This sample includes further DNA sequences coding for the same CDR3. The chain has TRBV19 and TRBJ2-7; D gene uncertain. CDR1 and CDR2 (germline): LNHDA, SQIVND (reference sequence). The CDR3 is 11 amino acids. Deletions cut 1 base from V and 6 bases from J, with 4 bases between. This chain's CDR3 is CASSIGGEQYF. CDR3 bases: TGTGCCAGTAGTATAGGGGGCGAGCAGTACTTC.

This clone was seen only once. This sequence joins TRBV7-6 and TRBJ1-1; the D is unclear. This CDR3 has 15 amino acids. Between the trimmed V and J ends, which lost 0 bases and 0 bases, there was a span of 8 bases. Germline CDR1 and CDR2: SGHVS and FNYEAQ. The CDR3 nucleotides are TGTGCCAGCAGCTTAGCCCCCGGGATGAACACTGAAGCTTTCTTT. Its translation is CASSLAPGMNTEAFF.

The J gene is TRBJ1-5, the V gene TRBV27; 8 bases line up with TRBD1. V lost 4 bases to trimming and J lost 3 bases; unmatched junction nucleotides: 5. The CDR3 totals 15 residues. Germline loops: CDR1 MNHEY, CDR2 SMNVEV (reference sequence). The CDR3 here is CASSSMTGANQPQHF. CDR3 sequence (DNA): TGTGCCAGCAGTTCGATGACAGGGGCCAATCAGCCCCAGCATTTT.

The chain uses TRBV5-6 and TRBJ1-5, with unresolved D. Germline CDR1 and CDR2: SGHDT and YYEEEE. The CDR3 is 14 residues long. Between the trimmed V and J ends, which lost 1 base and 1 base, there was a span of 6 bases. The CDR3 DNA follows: TGTGCCAGCAGCTTGACGTCCAGCAATCAGCCCCAGCATTTT. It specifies CASSLTSSNQPQHF.

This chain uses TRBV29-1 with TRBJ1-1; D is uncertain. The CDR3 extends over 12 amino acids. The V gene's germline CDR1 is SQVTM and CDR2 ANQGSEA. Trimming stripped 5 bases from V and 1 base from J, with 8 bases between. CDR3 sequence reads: CSVLQANTEAFF. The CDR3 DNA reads TGCAGCGTTTTGCAGGCGAACACTGAAGCTTTCTTT. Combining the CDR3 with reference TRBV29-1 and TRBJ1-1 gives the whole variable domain SAVISQKPSRDICQRGTSLTIQCQVDSQVTMMFWYRQQPGQSLTLIATANQGSEATYESGFVIDKFPISRPNLTFSTLTVSNMSPEDSSIYLCSVLQANTEAFFGQGTRLTVV.

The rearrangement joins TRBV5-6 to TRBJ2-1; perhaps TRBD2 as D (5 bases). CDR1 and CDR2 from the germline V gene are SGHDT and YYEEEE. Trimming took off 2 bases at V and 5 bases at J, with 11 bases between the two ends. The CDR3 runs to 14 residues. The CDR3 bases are TGTGCCAGCAGCTTAGGCCTAGCTGACAATGAGCAGTTCTTC. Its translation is CASSLGLADNEQFF.

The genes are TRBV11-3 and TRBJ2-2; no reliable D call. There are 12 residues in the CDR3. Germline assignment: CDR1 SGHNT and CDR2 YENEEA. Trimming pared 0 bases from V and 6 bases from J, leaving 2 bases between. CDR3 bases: TGTGCCAGCAGCTTAGAATCCGGGGAGCTGTTTTTT. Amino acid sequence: CASSLESGELFF.

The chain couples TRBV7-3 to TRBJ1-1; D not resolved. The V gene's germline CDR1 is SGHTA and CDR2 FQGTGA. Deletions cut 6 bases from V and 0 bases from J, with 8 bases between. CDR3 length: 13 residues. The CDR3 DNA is TGTGCCAGCAGTTTTAGGTTGAACACTGAAGCTTTCTTT. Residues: CASSFRLNTEAFF.

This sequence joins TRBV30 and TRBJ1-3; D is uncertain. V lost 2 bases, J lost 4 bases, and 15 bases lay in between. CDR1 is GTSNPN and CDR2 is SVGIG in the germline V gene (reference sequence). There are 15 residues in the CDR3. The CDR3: CAWSNSWQLGNTIYF. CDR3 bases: TGTGCCTGGAGTAATTCTTGGCAGTTGGGAAACACCATATATTTT.

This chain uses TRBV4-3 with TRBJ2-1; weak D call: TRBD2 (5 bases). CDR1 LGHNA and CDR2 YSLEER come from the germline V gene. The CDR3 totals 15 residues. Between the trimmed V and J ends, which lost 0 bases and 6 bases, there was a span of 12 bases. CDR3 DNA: TGCGCCAGCAGCCAAGATCCGGGGTTCGGCAATGAGCAGTTCTTC. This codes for CASSQDPGFGNEQFF.

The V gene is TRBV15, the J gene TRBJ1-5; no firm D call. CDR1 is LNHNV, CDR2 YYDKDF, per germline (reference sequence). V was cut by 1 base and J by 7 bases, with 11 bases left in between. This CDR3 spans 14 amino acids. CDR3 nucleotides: TGTGCCACCAGCAGAGTACTGGGAGGGCAGCCCCAGCATTTT. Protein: CATSRVLGGQPQHF.

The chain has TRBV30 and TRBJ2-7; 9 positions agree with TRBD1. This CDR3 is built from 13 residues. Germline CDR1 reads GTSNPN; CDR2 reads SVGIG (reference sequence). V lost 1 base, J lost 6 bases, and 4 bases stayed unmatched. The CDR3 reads CAWSAGQGSEQYF. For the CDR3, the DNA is TGTGCCTGGAGTGCGGGACAGGGAAGCGAGCAGTACTTC.

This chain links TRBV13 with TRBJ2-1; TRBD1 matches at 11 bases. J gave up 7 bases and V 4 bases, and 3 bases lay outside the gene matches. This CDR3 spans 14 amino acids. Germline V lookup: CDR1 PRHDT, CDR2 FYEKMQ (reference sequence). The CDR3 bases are TGTGCCAGCAGCTCGGGACAGGGGGGGAATGAGCAGTTCTTC. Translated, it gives CASSSGQGGNEQFF.

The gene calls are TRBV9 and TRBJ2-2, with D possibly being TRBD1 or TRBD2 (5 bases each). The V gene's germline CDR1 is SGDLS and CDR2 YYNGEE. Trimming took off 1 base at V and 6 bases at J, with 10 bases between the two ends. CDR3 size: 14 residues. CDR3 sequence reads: CASSVTMGAGELFF. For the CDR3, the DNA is TGTGCCAGCAGCGTAACGATGGGGGCCGGGGAGCTGTTTTTT.